Described below is a single TCR beta chain sequence and its context. Other DNA sequences of this sample code for an identical CDR3. These data come from a study of control samples from healthy donors and cancer patients. V lost 2 bases and J lost 1, with 10 bases in between. CDR3 size: 15 residues. Germline V CDR1 and CDR2: SGHRS, YFSETQ. Produced via immunoSEQ multiplex PCR; TCRdb's table is partial and in-frame only. The sample carries roughly 76,000 clones, roughly 92% recorded once. Sample: blood. V and J are TRBV5-1 and TRBJ1-5, with a tentative D call TRBD1 (5 bases). The receptor comes from a woman aged 40 to 49 in good health. The CDR3 DNA follows: TGCGCCAGCAGCTTAGGGGAAGGCAGCAATCAGCCCCAGCATTTT. Protein product: CASSLGEGSNQPQHF. The full variable domain, its missing parts supplied by reference TRBV5-1 and TRBJ1-5, is KAGVTQTPRYLIKTRGQQVTLSCSPISGHRSVSWYQQTPGQGLQFLFEYFSETQRNKGNFPGRFSGRQFSNSRSEMNVSTLELGDSALYLCASSLGEGSNQPQHFGDGTRLSIL.